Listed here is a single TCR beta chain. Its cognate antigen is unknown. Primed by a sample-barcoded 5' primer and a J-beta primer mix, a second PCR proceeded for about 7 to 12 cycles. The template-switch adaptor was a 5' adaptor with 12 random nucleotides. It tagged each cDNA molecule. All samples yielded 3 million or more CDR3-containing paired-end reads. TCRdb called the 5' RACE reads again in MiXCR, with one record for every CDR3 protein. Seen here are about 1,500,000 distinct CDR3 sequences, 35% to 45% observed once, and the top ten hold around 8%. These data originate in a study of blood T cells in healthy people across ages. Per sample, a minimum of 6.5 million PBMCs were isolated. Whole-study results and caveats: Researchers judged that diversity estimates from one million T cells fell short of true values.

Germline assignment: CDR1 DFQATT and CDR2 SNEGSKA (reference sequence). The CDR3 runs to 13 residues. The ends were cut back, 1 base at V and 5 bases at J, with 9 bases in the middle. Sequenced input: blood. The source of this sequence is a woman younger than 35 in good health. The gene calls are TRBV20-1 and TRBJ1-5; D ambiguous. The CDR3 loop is CSARAGMDQPQHF. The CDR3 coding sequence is TGCAGTGCTAGAGCTGGGATGGATCAGCCCCAGCATTTT.